What follows is one T cell receptor beta chain and its context. Its antigen remains unknown. The data are from a study of T cells in localized non-small cell lung cancer. The data were produced by immunoSEQ multiplex PCR, yet TCRdb's version contains in-frame clones alone and is incomplete. Seen here are fewer than 40,000 clones, nearly 80% observed once, and the top ten hold 35% to 45%. The study's findings and limits: A median of roughly 50 of the top 100 tumor clones appeared in adjacent lung, which was paired and uninvolved. Tumor showed lower T cell clonality than uninvolved adjacent lung, where it was highest. Higher blood T cell density tracked longer overall survival. Without multi-region sequencing, intratumor heterogeneity could not be excluded.

Germline loops: CDR1 SEHNR, CDR2 FQNEAQ (reference sequence). The V end was cut by 11 bases, the J end by 8 bases, with 18 bases between. This CDR3 contains 12 residues. Sequenced material: peripheral blood, taken before any cancer treatment. This receptor was obtained from a male donor older than 55 with stage II squamous cell lung carcinoma. V and J are TRBV7-9 and TRBJ1-2; weak D call: TRBD1 (6 bases). This CDR3 is CAGGDTTLGYTF. CDR3 bases: TGTGCCGGGGGCGACACTACTTTAGGCTACACCTTC.